This paragraph reports one T cell receptor (beta chain). The antigen is undetermined. The data stem from a study of radiation and T cells in renal cell carcinoma. Study as a whole: Nephrectomy followed 15 Gy stereotactic body radiation by 4 weeks. General study points: Top tumor clonotypes rose in blood 2 weeks post-radiation, then contracted.

Per the germline V gene, CDR1 is LNHDA and CDR2 is SQIVND (reference sequence). With 5 bases clipped from V and 5 bases from J, the junction kept 8 bases outside the gene matches. The length of the CDR3 is 14 residues. Time point reported: baseline pretreatment blood. Treatment defined: 15 Gy SBRT to primary tumor, nephrectomy 4 weeks later. Radiation-treated patients gave blood at baseline, week 2 and week 4. Produced via immunoSEQ multiplex PCR; TCRdb's table is partial and in-frame only. The table lists approximately 150,000 clones, 88% of them singletons. The chain has TRBV19 and TRBJ2-5; the match to TRBD2 covers 7 bases. The input for sequencing was blood, taken from a patient whose treatment included radiotherapy and nephrectomy. The sequence derives from a woman between 65 and 79 years old with renal cell carcinoma. The CDR3: CASSLTSSTETQYF. CDR3 in DNA: TGTGCCAGTAGTTTGACTAGCTCGACGGAGACCCAGTACTTC.